These 27 T cell receptor beta chains share one sample of origin, sequenced in a study of T cells in Graves' hyperthyroidism and ophthalmopathy. TCR beta CDR3 regions were amplified from RNA transcripts. The TCR CDR3 was amplified in a first-round RT-PCR using the HTBI primer set. Using its own MiXCR run on the multiplex PCR reads, TCRdb lists one record per CDR3 protein. The data hold about 350,000 distinct CDR3 sequences, with roughly 15% observed a single time. The source material was blood. These receptors came from a woman in her sixties or seventies with Graves' ophthalmopathy.

This clonotype came up many times. The genes are TRBV20-1 and TRBJ1-5; D is unclear. The CDR3 is 15 amino acids. Looked up from germline, CDR1 is DFQATT and CDR2 is SNEGSKA (reference sequence). V lost 0 bases and J 2 bases, leaving 11 bases between the germline ends. For the CDR3, the DNA is TGCAGTGCTAGAGATAATACAGCGCGCAATCAGCCCCAGCATTTT. As protein: CSARDNTARNQPQHF.

This clonotype was picked up many times. This CDR3 is CASSPVELATDTQYF. In DNA form, the CDR3 reads TGTGCCAGCTCACCAGTGGAATTAGCGACAGATACGCAGTATTTT. The chain carries TRBV18 and TRBJ2-3; weak D call: TRBD2 (5 bases). The CDR3 totals 15 residues. Germline CDR1 is KGHSH and CDR2 is LQKENI. V gave up 2 bases and J gave up 3 bases, with 12 bases separating them.

In the case of this clonotype: Given a much more abundant clone one base away, this may be a read error. The chain is built from TRBV7-8 and TRBJ2-7, with D unresolved. Germline CDR1 is SGHVS and CDR2 is FQNEAQ. The CDR3 totals 11 residues. V lost 0 bases and J 6 bases, leaving 3 bases between the germline ends. The CDR3 protein is CASSLAGEQYF. The CDR3 DNA follows: TGTGCCAGCAGCTTAGCGGGCGAGCAGTACTTC.

This clonotype was counted ten times or more. The chain combines TRBV3-1 with TRBJ1-6; D may be TRBD1 (5 bases). The V gene lost 5 bases and the J gene lost 7 bases, with 15 bases spanning the gap. The CDR3 is made up of 15 amino acids. Germline V CDR1 and CDR2: LGHDT, YNNKEL (reference sequence). CDR3 protein: CASSGRDGLNSPLHF. The CDR3 bases are TGTGCCAGCAGCGGCCGGGACGGCCTAAATTCACCCCTCCACTTT.

This clonotype was picked up many times. V usage is TRBV27 and J usage is TRBJ1-2; 7 nucleotides align to TRBD1. CDR1 is MNHEY and CDR2 is SMNVEV in the germline V gene (reference sequence). There are 19 residues in the CDR3. V shed 5 bases and J 0 bases; nucleotides not matched to a gene: 18. The CDR3 DNA reads TGTGCCAGCAGTCCCCACAGGGGAGATTCCCGATGGGCTAACTATGGCTACACCTTC. Translation gives CASSPHRGDSRWANYGYTF.

The chain carries TRBV19 and TRBJ2-3; 7 bases line up with TRBD2. The CDR3 covers 15 residues. From germline, CDR1 is LNHDA and CDR2 SQIVND (reference sequence). V shed 7 bases, J shed 1 base, and the junction held 8 bases outside the gene matches. CDR3 DNA sequence: TGTGCCAGTAAACCCCTAGCGGCGGGCACAGATACGCAGTATTTT. Protein product: CASKPLAAGTDTQYF.

This clonotype has just a few counts. The chain carries TRBV28 and TRBJ2-7; 11 bases match TRBD2. This CDR3 has 15 amino acids. CDR1 and CDR2 (germline): MDHEN, SYDVKM. Trimming cost V 7 bases and J 6 bases; bases outside gene matches: 11. CDR3 protein: CASTKRGLAGGEQYF. CDR3 DNA: TGTGCCAGCACCAAACGCGGGCTAGCGGGAGGCGAGCAGTACTTC. The full variable domain, completed using reference TRBV28 and TRBJ2-7, is DVKVTQSSRYLVKRTGEKVFLECVQDMDHENMFWYRQDPGLGLRLIYFSYDVKMKEKGDIPEGYSVSREKKERFSLILESASTNQTSMYLCASTKRGLAGGEQYFGPGTRLTVT.

The chain recombines TRBV5-1 with TRBJ2-1, with TRBD1 matching over 8 bases. The CDR3 consists of 16 residues. CDR1 SGHRS and CDR2 YFSETQ come from the germline V gene. Unmatched junction bases numbered 11, after V lost 2 bases and J lost 7 bases. As DNA, the CDR3 is TGCGCCAGCAGCTTATACCCGGGACAGGAGGGGAATGAGCAGTTCTTC. Protein: CASSLYPGQEGNEQFF.

In this sample, this clonotype turned up a few times. The chain combines TRBV6-1 with TRBJ2-7; no clear D gene. Germline CDR1 MNHNS, CDR2 SASEGT. Deletions cut 7 bases from V and 0 bases from J, with 10 bases between. The CDR3 loop spans 13 amino acids. The CDR3 loop is CASTQRTSYEQYF. CDR3 DNA sequence: TGTGCCAGCACCCAACGGACCTCCTACGAGCAGTACTTC.

V is TRBV27 and J is TRBJ2-7; no reliable D call. This CDR3 spans 13 amino acids. The germline V and J ends were trimmed by 5 bases and 5 bases, with 13 bases remaining between them. The V gene's germline CDR1 is MNHEY and CDR2 SMNVEV (reference sequence). CDR3 region: CASSVKTGDEQYF. As DNA, the CDR3 is TGTGCCAGCAGTGTTAAGACTGGGGACGAGCAGTACTTC.

The sample holds many counts of this clonotype. The rearrangement joins TRBV28 to TRBJ2-1; D may match TRBD1 or TRBD2 (7 bases each). V lost 10 bases to trimming and J lost 2 bases, with 12 bases between them. This CDR3 has 13 residues. Germline loops: CDR1 MDHEN, CDR2 SYDVKM. CDR3 loop: CANQGGAYNEQFF. In DNA, the CDR3 is TGTGCCAACCAGGGGGGGGCCTACAATGAGCAGTTCTTC. Full variable domain (missing parts from reference TRBV28 and TRBJ2-1): DVKVTQSSRYLVKRTGEKVFLECVQDMDHENMFWYRQDPGLGLRLIYFSYDVKMKEKGDIPEGYSVSREKKERFSLILESASTNQTSMYLCANQGGAYNEQFFGPGTRLTVL.

This clonotype was recorded at least ten times. The chain links TRBV3-1 to TRBJ2-1; TRBD2 is a possible D gene (6 bases). The length of the CDR3 is 14 residues. The V gene lost 1 base and the J gene lost 7 bases, with 11 bases spanning the gap. The V gene's germline CDR1 is LGHDT and CDR2 YNNKEL (reference sequence). CDR3 sequence reads: CASSQARGMNEQFF. CDR3 DNA: TGTGCCAGCAGCCAAGCCCGCGGGATGAATGAGCAGTTCTTC.

This clonotype has a handful of counts. The V and J genes are TRBV5-1 and TRBJ2-4, with TRBD1 matching 7 bases. The V segment lost 3 bases and the J segment 2 bases; nucleotides outside the gene matches: 8. Germline V gives CDR1 SGHRS, CDR2 YFSETQ. This CDR3 is 16 amino acids long. CDR3 bases: TGCGCCAGCAGCTCCGGACAGGCCTTATCCAAAAACATTCAGTACTTC. This gives the protein CASSSGQALSKNIQYF.

This clonotype was detected ten times or more. The chain carries TRBV12-3 or TRBV12-4 and TRBJ2-1; 11 nucleotides match TRBD1. The CDR3 runs 16 residues. Losses at the gene ends were 6 bases for V and 2 bases for J; bases not matched to a gene: 6. In DNA, the CDR3 is TGTGCCAGCAGCCAAAGGACAGGGGGCACCTACAATGAGCAGTTCTTC. Amino acids: CASSQRTGGTYNEQFF.

The chain joins TRBV7-3 to TRBJ2-2; maybe TRBD2 (7 bases). The germline V gene encodes CDR1 SGHTA and CDR2 FQGTGA. This CDR3 spans 19 amino acids. With 1 base removed from V and 3 bases from J, the gap between germline ends came to 21 bases. The CDR3 here is CASSLMGARVRGDTGELFF. CDR3 nucleotides: TGTGCCAGCAGCTTAATGGGGGCGCGGGTACGGGGGGACACCGGGGAGCTGTTTTTT.

This clonotype was picked up a small number of times. The V call is TRBV9, the J call TRBJ2-5, with 7 bases lining up with TRBD2. This CDR3 spans 17 amino acids. Per the germline V gene, CDR1 is SGDLS and CDR2 is YYNGEE. The V gene end was trimmed by 0 bases and the J gene end by 0 bases; junction bases not matched to a gene: 8. CDR3 region: CASSVADQGGYQETQYF. In DNA form, the CDR3 reads TGTGCCAGCAGCGTAGCTGATCAGGGAGGGTACCAAGAGACCCAGTACTTC.

Of note for this clonotype: The junction differs from germline at one of its ends, possibly a read error. The V call is TRBV19, the J call TRBJ1-1; 9 bases map to TRBD1. Germline V gene data show CDR1 as LNHDA and CDR2 as SQIVND (reference sequence). CDR3 length equals 14 residues. The CDR3 nucleotides read TGTGCCAGTAGAGCCGGGACAGGGAACTCTGAAGCTTTCTTT. This gives the protein CASRAGTGNSEAFF.

This clonotype was recorded at least ten times. The rearrangement uses TRBV5-1 and TRBJ2-7; TRBD2 aligns across 8 bases. Germline V gives CDR1 SGHRS, CDR2 YFSETQ. This CDR3 is built from 15 residues. V shed 4 bases, J shed 4 bases, and the junction held 10 bases outside the gene matches. The DNA for the CDR3 is TGCGCCAGCAGCCCAGACGCGGGAGGATCTTACGAGCAGTACTTC. It translates to CASSPDAGGSYEQYF.

This clonotype was observed many times. The chain uses TRBV6-1 and TRBJ1-4; maybe TRBD1 (5 bases). V lost 7 bases and J 4 bases, leaving 10 bases between the germline ends. This CDR3 spans 13 amino acids. The germline V gene has CDR1 MNHNS and CDR2 SASEGT. CDR3 coding DNA: TGTGCCAGCAACCTACAGGATAATGAAAAACTGTTTTTT. It encodes CASNLQDNEKLFF.

In its sample, this clonotype was seen many times. This sequence joins TRBV18 and TRBJ2-7; no clear D. Germline V gene sequence: CDR1 KGHSH, CDR2 LQKENI. The ends were cut back, 0 bases at V and 1 base at J, with 10 bases in the middle. The CDR3 extends over 15 amino acids. The CDR3 DNA sequence: TGTGCCAGCTCACCACCGACGGGTAGGTCCTACGAGCAGTACTTC. Amino acids: CASSPPTGRSYEQYF.

This clonotype was found many times. The V gene is TRBV29-1, the J gene TRBJ2-1; D is undetermined. Germline CDR1 is SQVTM and CDR2 is ANQGSEA. This CDR3 comprises 12 residues. Trimming removed 7 bases at V and 6 bases at J, with 13 bases between. The CDR3 here is CSAARSVNEQFF. CDR3 bases: TGCAGCGCCGCCCGGAGTGTCAATGAGCAGTTCTTC.

This clonotype was counted ten times or more. CDR3 in DNA: TGTGCCAGCAGCCCGGACAGGGGGCAACTGTTTTTT. Translated, it gives CASSPDRGQLFF. The chain is built from TRBV7-2 and TRBJ1-4, with 11 bases fitting TRBD1. The V segment lost 5 bases and the J segment 12 bases; nucleotides outside the gene matches: 2. Germline V CDR1 and CDR2: SGHTA, FQGNSA. The CDR3 spans 12 residues.

This clonotype has ten or more counts. V and J are TRBV20-1 and TRBJ1-4; 10 bases are shared with TRBD1. The V gene end was trimmed by 1 base and the J gene end by 7 bases; junction bases not matched to a gene: 6. The CDR3 consists of 15 residues. Germline V gene sequence: CDR1 DFQATT, CDR2 SNEGSKA (reference sequence). CDR3 coding DNA: TGCAGTGCTAGAGTTTTAGGGACAGGGGCTGAAAAACTGTTTTTT. It is translated as CSARVLGTGAEKLFF.

Many counts were recorded for this clonotype. The J gene is TRBJ2-3, the V gene TRBV29-1; D gene ambiguous. The CDR3 has 17 amino acids. Between the trimmed V and J ends, which lost 4 bases and 3 bases, there was a span of 23 bases. Germline V gene lookup returns CDR1 SQVTM and CDR2 ANQGSEA. The chain's CDR3 is CSVAVNEAWAMTDTQYF. CDR3 bases: TGCAGCGTTGCCGTCAACGAGGCGTGGGCCATGACAGATACGCAGTATTTT.

J is TRBJ1-5 and V is TRBV19; 9 positions match TRBD1. Per germline, CDR1 LNHDA and CDR2 SQIVND (reference sequence). The CDR3 is 14 amino acids. Germline trimming cut 4 bases from V and 11 bases from J; bases unmatched to any gene: 9. The CDR3 reads CASSTRGQGQTQHF. The CDR3 nucleotides read TGTGCCAGTAGTACAAGGGGACAGGGTCAAACCCAGCATTTT.

The rearrangement joins TRBV6-6 to TRBJ2-3; tentatively, D is TRBD1 or TRBD2 (6 bases each). This CDR3 region has 15 residues. CDR1 MNHNY and CDR2 SVGAGI come from the germline V gene (reference sequence). V was cut by 0 bases and J by 4 bases, with 11 bases left in between. The CDR3 nucleotides read TGTGCCAGCAGTTACTCCGGGGGCGAGGCAGATACGCAGTATTTT. This codes for CASSYSGGEADTQYF.

This rearrangement joins TRBV5-1 to TRBJ2-7; tentatively, D is TRBD2 (6 bases). The V and J ends lost 0 bases and 4 bases respectively, with 11 bases between them. Germline V gives CDR1 SGHRS, CDR2 YFSETQ. The CDR3 totals 14 residues. In nucleotides, the CDR3 is TGCGCCAGCAGCTTGGCCGGGAGTCAGTACGAGCAGTACTTC. This sequence encodes CASSLAGSQYEQYF.